The rows below give T cell receptor beta chains drawn from one sample of a study of regulatory T cells in long-lasting Graves disease. TCRdb reprocessed the multiplex PCR reads with MiXCR, giving one entry per CDR3 protein. This table has roughly 510,000 distinct CDR3 sequences, 16% appearing once. This sample also belongs to another study, concerning T cells in Graves' hyperthyroidism and ophthalmopathy.

The source material was peripheral blood mononuclear cells (PBMCs), sampled at new diagnosis, from a patient treated with antithyroid drugs. The receptors shown here come from a man in his late teens or twenties with Graves disease. The CDR3 runs from the conserved cysteine through the conserved F or W. D genes are given only for firm matches. The size entry is marked missing in some rows and otherwise reads once, few, many or a size class.

CDR3	DNA	V	J	size	D
CASSVGEGGVAFF	TGTGCCAGCAGCGTCGGGGAGGGGGGGGTCGCTTTCTTT	TRBV7-6	TRBJ1-1	NA	NA
CASYRRALVSGTYNEQFF	TGTGCCAGCTATAGACGAGCCCTAGTTAGCGGAACATACAATGAGCAGTTCTTC	TRBV27	TRBJ2-1	many	NA
CASTPLGGSTDTQYF	TGTGCCAGCACCCCACTAGGTGGGAGCACAGATACGCAGTATTTT	TRBV6-1	TRBJ2-3	many	NA
CASSPNANEQFF	TGCGCCAGCAGCCCAAACGCCAATGAGCAGTTCTTC	TRBV5-1	TRBJ2-1	many	NA
CAWRQTGTYGYTF	TGTGCCTGGAGACAAACCGGGACCTATGGCTACACCTTC	TRBV30	TRBJ1-2	many	NA
CASSHRDGGNSPLHF	TGTGCCAGCAGTCACCGGGACGGGGGGAATTCACCCCTCCACTTT	TRBV28	TRBJ1-6	NA	NA
CASSFGLLKYNEQFF	TGTGCCAGCAGCTTTGGACTGCTGAAGTACAATGAGCAGTTCTTC	TRBV5-6	TRBJ2-1	NA	NA
CASRVTNQPQHF	TGTGCCAGCAGGGTAACCAATCAGCCCCAGCATTTT	TRBV28	TRBJ1-5	few	NA
CASSPPGQIYEQYF	TGTGCCAGCAGTCCCCCGGGACAGATTTACGAGCAGTACTTC	TRBV12-3/TRBV12-4	TRBJ2-7	NA	TRBD1
CASSDSRGSYNEQFF	TGTGCCAGCAGTGATTCCCGTGGATCCTACAATGAGCAGTTCTTC	TRBV2	TRBJ2-1	many	NA
CASRGQVYGYTF	TGTGCCAGCAGAGGACAGGTCTATGGCTACACCTTC	TRBV28	TRBJ1-2	few	TRBD1
CSALGLAGVDEQYF	TGCAGTGCACTGGGGCTAGCGGGGGTGGACGAGCAGTACTTC	TRBV20-1	TRBJ2-7	NA	TRBD2
CASSLAQGDEAFF	TGTGCCAGCAGCTTAGCACAGGGGGATGAAGCTTTCTTT	TRBV11-2	TRBJ1-1	few	TRBD1
CSARDYEQYF	TGCAGTGCTAGAGACTACGAGCAGTACTTC	TRBV20-1	TRBJ2-7	many	NA
CSATYADFSLGAFF	TGCAGCGCCACATATGCGGATTTCAGCCTGGGGGCTTTCTTT	TRBV29-1	TRBJ1-1	NA	NA
CASSYFVQDGYTF	TGTGCCAGCAGTTACTTCGTACAGGATGGCTACACCTTC	TRBV6-2/TRBV6-3	TRBJ1-2	few	NA
CASSPTGTATYEQYF	TGTGCCAGCAGCCCCACCGGGACCGCAACCTACGAGCAGTACTTC	TRBV9	TRBJ2-7	NA	NA
CSFRLAGRDNEQFF	TGCAGCTTCAGACTAGCGGGCCGAGACAATGAGCAGTTCTTC	TRBV29-1	TRBJ2-1	many	TRBD2
CASSQSGLAGFTDTQYF	TGTGCCAGCAGCCAATCGGGACTAGCGGGATTCACAGATACGCAGTATTTT	TRBV3-1	TRBJ2-3	NA	TRBD2
CASSSTGLNTEAFF	TGTGCCAGCAGCTCGACAGGCCTGAACACTGAAGCTTTCTTT	TRBV28	TRBJ1-1	many	NA
CASSARPRTSGNEQFF	TGTGCCAGCAGCGCACGGCCTAGGACTAGCGGGAATGAGCAGTTCTTC	TRBV9	TRBJ2-1	NA	TRBD2
CSARRTSGRPGGETQYF	TGCAGTGCTAGAAGGACTAGCGGGAGGCCGGGGGGAGAGACCCAGTACTTC	TRBV20-1	TRBJ2-5	NA	TRBD2
CATSRDLKNEQFF	TGTGCCACCAGCAGAGATTTGAAGAATGAGCAGTTCTTC	TRBV15	TRBJ2-1	NA	NA
CGASEGRESGNTIYF	TGTGGGGCTTCGGAGGGCAGAGAGTCTGGAAACACCATATATTTT	TRBV12-3/TRBV12-4	TRBJ1-3	many	NA
CASSLDPRPTDYGYTF	TGTGCCAGCAGCTTAGATCCACGGCCAACGGATTATGGCTACACCTTC	TRBV7-8	TRBJ1-2	NA	NA
CASTRGPSSGNTIYF	TGTGCCAGCACCAGGGGGCCGAGCTCTGGAAACACCATATATTTT	TRBV5-6	TRBJ1-3	NA	TRBD1
CSAGTVNTEAFF	TGCAGCGCCGGGACGGTGAACACTGAAGCTTTCTTT	TRBV29-1	TRBJ1-1	NA	NA
CASSFGQGNRELFF	TGTGCCAGCAGCTTTGGACAGGGGAATAGGGAGCTGTTTTTT	TRBV5-6	TRBJ2-2	few	TRBD1
CASSLVDPKEGYTF	TGTGCCAGCAGCTTAGTAGACCCTAAGGAAGGCTACACCTTC	TRBV7-6	TRBJ1-2	few	NA
CSARPDSYNEQFF	TGCAGTGCTCGACCCGACTCCTACAATGAGCAGTTCTTC	TRBV20-1	TRBJ2-1	NA	NA
CSASPSETQYF	TGCAGTGCTAGCCCCTCGGAGACCCAGTACTTC	TRBV20-1	TRBJ2-5	few	NA
CASRGQNANTGELFF	TGCGCCAGCAGGGGACAGAACGCGAACACCGGGGAGCTGTTTTTT	TRBV5-1	TRBJ2-2	NA	TRBD1
CASRNEQGYYEQYF	TGCGCCAGCAGGAATGAACAGGGCTACTACGAGCAGTACTTC	TRBV5-1	TRBJ2-7	many	NA
CSAPGQPNTEAFF	TGCAGTGCTCCCGGACAGCCGAACACTGAAGCTTTCTTT	TRBV20-1	TRBJ1-1	NA	NA